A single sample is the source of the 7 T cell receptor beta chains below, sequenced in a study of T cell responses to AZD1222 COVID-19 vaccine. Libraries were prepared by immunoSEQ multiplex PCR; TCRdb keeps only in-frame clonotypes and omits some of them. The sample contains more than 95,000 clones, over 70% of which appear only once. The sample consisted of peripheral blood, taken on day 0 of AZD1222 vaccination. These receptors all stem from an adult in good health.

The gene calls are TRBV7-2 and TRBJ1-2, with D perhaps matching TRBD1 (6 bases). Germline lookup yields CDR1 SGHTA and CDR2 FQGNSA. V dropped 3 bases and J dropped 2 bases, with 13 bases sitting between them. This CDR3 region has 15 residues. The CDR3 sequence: CASSFGAGANYGYTF. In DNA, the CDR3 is TGTGCCAGCAGCTTCGGGGCAGGGGCAAACTATGGCTACACCTTC. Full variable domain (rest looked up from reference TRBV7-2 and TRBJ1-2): GAGVSQSPSNKVTEKGKDVELRCDPISGHTALYWYRQSLGQGLEFLIYFQGNSAPDKSGLPSDRFSAERTGGSVSTLTIQRTQQEDSAVYLCASSFGAGANYGYTFGSGTRLTVV.

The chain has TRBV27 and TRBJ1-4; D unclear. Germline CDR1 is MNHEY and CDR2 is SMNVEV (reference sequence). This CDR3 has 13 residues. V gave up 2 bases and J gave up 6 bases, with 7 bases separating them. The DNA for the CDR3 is TGTGCCAGCAGTTTACAGTCCCATGAAAAACTGTTTTTT. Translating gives CASSLQSHEKLFF.

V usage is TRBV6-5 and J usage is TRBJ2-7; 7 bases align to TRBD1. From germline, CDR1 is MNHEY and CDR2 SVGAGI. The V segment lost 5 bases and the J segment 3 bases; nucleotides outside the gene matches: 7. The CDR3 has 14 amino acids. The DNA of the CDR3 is TGTGCCAGCAGTATTAACTGGGACAGCTACGAGCAGTACTTC. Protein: CASSINWDSYEQYF.

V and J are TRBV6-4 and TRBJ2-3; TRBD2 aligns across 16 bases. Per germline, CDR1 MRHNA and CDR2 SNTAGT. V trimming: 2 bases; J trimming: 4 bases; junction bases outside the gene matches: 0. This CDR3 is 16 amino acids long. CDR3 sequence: CASSDGTSGGADTQYF. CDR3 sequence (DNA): TGTGCCAGCAGTGACGGGACTAGCGGGGGGGCAGATACGCAGTATTTT.

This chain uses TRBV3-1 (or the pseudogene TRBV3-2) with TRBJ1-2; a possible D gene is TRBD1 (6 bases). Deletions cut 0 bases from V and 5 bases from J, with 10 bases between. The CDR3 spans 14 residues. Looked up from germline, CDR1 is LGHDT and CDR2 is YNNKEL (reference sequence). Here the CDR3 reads CASSQEGHAYGYTF. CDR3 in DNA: TGTGCCAGCAGCCAAGAGGGACACGCTTATGGCTACACCTTC.

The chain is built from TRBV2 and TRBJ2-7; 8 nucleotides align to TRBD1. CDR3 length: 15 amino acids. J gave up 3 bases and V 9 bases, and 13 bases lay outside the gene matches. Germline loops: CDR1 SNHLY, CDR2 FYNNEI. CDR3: CARDRVLNWGYEQYF. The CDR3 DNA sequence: TGTGCCAGGGACAGGGTTTTGAATTGGGGCTACGAGCAGTACTTC.

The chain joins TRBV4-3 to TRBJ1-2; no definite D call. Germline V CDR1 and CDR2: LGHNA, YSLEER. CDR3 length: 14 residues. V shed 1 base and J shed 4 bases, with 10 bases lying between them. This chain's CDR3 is CASSQGQTSYGYTF. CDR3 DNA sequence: TGCGCCAGCAGCCAAGGTCAGACTAGCTATGGCTACACCTTC.